Detailed here is one TCR beta chain. Germline V gene data show CDR1 as MNHEY and CDR2 as SVGAGI. This CDR3 comprises 15 residues. The V gene lost 4 bases and the J gene lost 2 bases, with 11 bases spanning the gap. Healthy donors of bone marrow made up the group. The donors, nominally healthy at sampling, likely had unrecorded immune exposures. This entry belongs to a study of cytomegalovirus exposure and HLA in healthy donors. The PCR ran on 60 Vbeta and 13 Jbeta primers. Assay: immunoSEQ multiplex PCR; the TCRdb copy retains only in-frame clones and omits some. The sample shows about 93,000 clones, 55% to 70% of them seen only once.

This receptor was taken from a boy younger than 18 in good health and CMV-seropositive. Sequenced: PBMCs. This chain links TRBV6-5 with TRBJ1-4, with D maybe TRBD1 (5 bases). CDR3 DNA sequence: TGTGCCAGCAGTTTCCGGGGGTCCACTAATGAAAAACTGTTTTTT. It is translated as CASSFRGSTNEKLFF.